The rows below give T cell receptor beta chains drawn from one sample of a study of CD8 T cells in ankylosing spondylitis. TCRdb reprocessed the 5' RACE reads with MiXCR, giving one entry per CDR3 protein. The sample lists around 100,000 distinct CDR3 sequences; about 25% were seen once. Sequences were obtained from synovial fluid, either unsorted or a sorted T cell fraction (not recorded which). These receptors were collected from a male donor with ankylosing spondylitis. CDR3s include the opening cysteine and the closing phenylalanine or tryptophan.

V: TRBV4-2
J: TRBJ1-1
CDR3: CASSQPQGTEAFF

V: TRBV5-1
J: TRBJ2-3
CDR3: CASSLEQGTGGDTQYF

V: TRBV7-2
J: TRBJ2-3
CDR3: CASTATSGRTDTQYF

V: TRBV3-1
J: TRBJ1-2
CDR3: CASSQEGGTGGYYGYTF

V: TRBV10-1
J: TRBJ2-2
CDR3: CVVQDVNTGELFF

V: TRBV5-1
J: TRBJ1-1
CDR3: CASSLFGTGEGVGEAFF

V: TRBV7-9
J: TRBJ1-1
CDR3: CASSFSGDTEAFF

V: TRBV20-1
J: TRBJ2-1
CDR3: CSAISPAGQQSSYNEQFF

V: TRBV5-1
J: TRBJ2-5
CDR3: CASSLFAEQETQYF

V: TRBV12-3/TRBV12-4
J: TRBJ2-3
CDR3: CASSPLGGGAQYF

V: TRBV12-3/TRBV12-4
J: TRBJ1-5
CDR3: CASSKDGQRPQHF

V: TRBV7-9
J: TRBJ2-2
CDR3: CASSLRTGGANTGELFF

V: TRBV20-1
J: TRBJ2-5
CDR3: CSPGREGLSQETQYF

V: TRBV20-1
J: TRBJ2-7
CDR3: CSATGRELAYEQYF

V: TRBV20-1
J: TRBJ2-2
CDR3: CSARDSYGGELFF

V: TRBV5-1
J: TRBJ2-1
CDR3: CASSLDGGNNEQFF

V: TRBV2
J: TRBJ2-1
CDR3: CASTLTAGGPRSNEQFF

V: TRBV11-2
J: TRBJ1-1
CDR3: CASSLMGGTEAFF

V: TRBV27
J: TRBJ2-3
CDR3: CASSFLRLTDTQYF

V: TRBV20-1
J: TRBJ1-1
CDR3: CSARPDDRPFF

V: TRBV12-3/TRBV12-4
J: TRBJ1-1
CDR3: CASSLGIGSGTEAFF

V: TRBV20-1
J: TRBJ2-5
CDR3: CSASVGQAFQETQYF

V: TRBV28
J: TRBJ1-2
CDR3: CASSFRGSGYTF

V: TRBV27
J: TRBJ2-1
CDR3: CASSISGGLYYNEQFF

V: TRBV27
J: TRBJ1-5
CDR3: CASSMRTGPLSNQPQHF

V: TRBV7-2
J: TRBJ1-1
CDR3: CASSTLTGVISEAFF

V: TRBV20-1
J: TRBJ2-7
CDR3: CSARLGTTYEQYF

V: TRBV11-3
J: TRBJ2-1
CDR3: CASSLDRGVNEQFF

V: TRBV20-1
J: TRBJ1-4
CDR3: CSARSSSWTDNEKLFF

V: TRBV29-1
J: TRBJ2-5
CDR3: CSVESPTLAGGETQYF

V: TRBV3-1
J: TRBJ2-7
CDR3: CASSQLLGGYEQYF

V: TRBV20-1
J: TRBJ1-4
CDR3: CSARDFGGTNEKLFF

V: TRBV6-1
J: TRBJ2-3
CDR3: CASSEARVAGTQYF

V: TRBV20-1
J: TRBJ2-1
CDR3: CSAETLAGALAYNEQFF

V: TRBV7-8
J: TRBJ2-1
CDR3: CASSHRAGNLLGGQFF

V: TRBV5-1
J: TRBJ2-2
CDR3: CASSLDLSAGELFF

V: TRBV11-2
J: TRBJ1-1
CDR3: CASSMGLSNTEAFF